The rows below give T cell receptor beta chains drawn from one sample of a study of blood T cell repertoires in COVID-19. Generated by immunoSEQ multiplex PCR, the TCRdb table keeps only in-frame clones and is missing some. The sample yields about 170,000 clones, approximately 86% seen once. Source material: peripheral blood. All receptors derive from a man in his sixties or seventies with acute or convalescent COVID-19. Both conserved end residues are part of each CDR3. D genes are given only for firm matches. Some rows mark clone size as missing; the rest say once, few, many or name a class of expanded clone.

V	D	J	size	DNA	CDR3
TRBV6-5	TRBD2	TRBJ2-5	-	TGTGCCACCCTACGGGGGGCCCAGTACTTC	CATLRGAQYF
TRBV7-2	TRBD2	TRBJ2-1	-	TGTGCCAGCAGCCGCAGGGGACTAGCGGGGGGGAGCTCCTACAATGAGCAGTTCTTC	CASSRRGLAGGSSYNEQFF
TRBV3-1/TRBV3-2	TRBD1	TRBJ1-2	-	TGTGCCAGCAGCCAAGATATTGGGACAGGGGCCCTATATGGCTACACCTTC	CASSQDIGTGALYGYTF
TRBV5-4	-	TRBJ1-6	-	TGTGCCAGCAGTACCGGGAATTATAATTCACCCCTCCACTTT	CASSTGNYNSPLHF
TRBV7-8	TRBD1	TRBJ2-1	-	TGTGCCAGCAGCTTCCCTGCGGGACAGGGCTACAATGAGCAGTTCTTC	CASSFPAGQGYNEQFF
TRBV5-4	TRBD1	TRBJ1-1	-	TGTGCCAGCAGCTTATCCGGGACAGAGAACACTGAAGCTTTCTTT	CASSLSGTENTEAFF
TRBV9	-	TRBJ1-5	-	TGTGCCAGCAGCGTTGGACTCAATCAGCCCCAGCATTTT	CASSVGLNQPQHF
TRBV5-4	TRBD2	TRBJ2-1	-	TGTGCCAGCAGCTTGGCGGCGGGCGGGAGGGCCCATGAGCAGTTCTTC	CASSLAAGGRAHEQFF
TRBV7-3	-	TRBJ2-5	-	TGTGCCAGCAGCTACCAGACTGGTCAGGAGACCCAGTACTTC	CASSYQTGQETQYF
TRBV29-1	TRBD1	TRBJ2-7	-	TGCAGCGTGGGCGACAGGGGGTCCTACGAGCAGTACTTC	CSVGDRGSYEQYF
TRBV6-4	-	TRBJ2-7	-	TGTGCCAGCAGGGGGGGAAGGGGCGAGCAGTACTTC	CASRGGRGEQYF
TRBV7-9	TRBD1	TRBJ1-5	-	TGTGCCAGCAGCCGACAGGGGGAGCAGCCCCAGCATTTT	CASSRQGEQPQHF
TRBV3-1/TRBV3-2	-	TRBJ2-5	-	TGTGCCAGCAGCCAAGATTCCGGAGCAACGGGGGAGACCCAGTACTTC	CASSQDSGATGETQYF
TRBV2	-	TRBJ2-3	-	TGTGCCAGCGGGGCGTACCGCACAGATACGCAGTATTTT	CASGAYRTDTQYF
TRBV10-3	TRBD1	TRBJ2-4	once	TGTGCCATCAGTCAGGACAGGGATAAAAACATTCAGTACTTC	CAISQDRDKNIQYF
TRBV6-6	TRBD1	TRBJ2-7	-	TGTGCCAGCAGTTACTGGGTGGGACAGGGCGACGAGCAGTACTTC	CASSYWVGQGDEQYF
TRBV7-3	-	TRBJ2-2	-	TGTGCCAGCAGCGCAGGGGGGGAGCTGTTTTTT	CASSAGGELFF
TRBV2	TRBD1	TRBJ1-2	few	TGTGCCAGCAGTTCAGGGGGCTATGGCTACACCTTC	CASSSGGYGYTF
TRBV5-1	-	TRBJ2-1	-	TGCGCCAGCAGCTTAGGGACGGGGGGCCTCTCCTACAATGAGCAGTTCTTC	CASSLGTGGLSYNEQFF
TRBV4-3	-	TRBJ1-1	-	TGCGCCAGCAGCCACGGGGAAAAGGGCACTGAAGCTTTCTTT	CASSHGEKGTEAFF
TRBV2	-	TRBJ1-1	-	TGTGCCAGCAGTGAATGGGGGGGCGACACTGAAGCTTTCTTT	CASSEWGGDTEAFF
TRBV2	-	TRBJ1-1	-	TGTGCCAGCAACAGGGTGGGCACTGAAGCTTTCTTT	CASNRVGTEAFF
TRBV29-1	-	TRBJ2-5	-	TGCAGCGCTAACAGGGCGCGGACCCAGTACTTC	CSANRARTQYF
TRBV14	-	TRBJ2-5	-	TGTGCCAGCAGCCACTTAGGAACAGAAGAGACCCAGTACTTC	CASSHLGTEETQYF
TRBV10-2	-	TRBJ1-2	-	TGCGCCAGCAACGAGGCCATCTGGGGCGGCTACACCTTC	CASNEAIWGGYTF
TRBV7-3	TRBD1	TRBJ1-6	-	TGTGCCAGCAGCTTATTGGGGGGACAGGGAGGTTCACCCCTCCACTTT	CASSLLGGQGGSPLHF
TRBV5-4	-	TRBJ1-3	-	TGTGCCAGCAGCAATAGGCAGAGGCTCGGGAACACCATATATTTT	CASSNRQRLGNTIYF
TRBV5-1	-	TRBJ2-5	-	TGCGCCAGCAGCTTGACCAGGTCCTCTCAAGAGACCCAGTACTTC	CASSLTRSSQETQYF
TRBV30	TRBD1	TRBJ1-1	-	TGTGCCTGCTACCGGGACAGGGGAACTTTCTTT	CACYRDRGTFF
TRBV11-2	TRBD1	TRBJ1-1	-	TGTGCCAGCAGCCATAACAGGGGGCGCGGGGAAGCTTTCTTT	CASSHNRGRGEAFF
TRBV11-2	-	TRBJ1-1	few	TGTGCCAGCAGCTTAGCCGCGGGTATCTCTGAAGCTTTCTTT	CASSLAAGISEAFF
TRBV12-3/TRBV12-4	-	TRBJ1-5	-	TGTGCCAGCAGTTTTGCTGGGGGGCAGCCCCAGCATTTT	CASSFAGGQPQHF
TRBV6-2/TRBV6-3	-	TRBJ1-5	-	TGTGCCAGCAGCCACCTCGGGGATCAGCCCCAGCATTTT	CASSHLGDQPQHF
TRBV6-5	-	TRBJ2-7	-	TGTGCCAGCAGTTTACCAGGAACTTACGAGCAGTACTTC	CASSLPGTYEQYF
TRBV9	TRBD2	TRBJ2-3	few	TGTGCCAGCAGCGCCGGGGGGGACCGCCGGGATACGCAGTATTTT	CASSAGGDRRDTQYF
TRBV5-6	TRBD2	TRBJ2-1	-	TGTGCCAGCGGGAGGGCCGAGGATGAGCAGTTCTTC	CASGRAEDEQFF
TRBV30	TRBD2	TRBJ2-3	-	TGTGCCTGGGTCCCTAGCGGGGGCACAGATACGCAGTATTTT	CAWVPSGGTDTQYF
TRBV5-1	-	TRBJ2-7	-	TGCGCCAGCAGCTTATTGACAGGTAACGAGCAGTACTTC	CASSLLTGNEQYF
TRBV14	-	TRBJ1-2	-	TGTGCCAGCAGCCAAGCCAGGGGTTCCTATGGCTACACCTTC	CASSQARGSYGYTF
TRBV5-1	TRBD1	TRBJ2-1	-	TGCGCCAGCAGCTTGAAAGTCAGGGGGTCCTACAATGAGCAGTTCTTC	CASSLKVRGSYNEQFF
TRBV29-1	-	TRBJ2-2	-	TGCAGCGTTGTCTATAGAGACGTAGGGGCCGGGGAGCTGTTTTTT	CSVVYRDVGAGELFF
TRBV5-4	-	TRBJ1-1	once	TGTGCCAGCAGCTTCCGGACAGAAAACACTGAAGCTTTCTTT	CASSFRTENTEAFF
TRBV3-1/TRBV3-2	-	TRBJ2-6	-	TGTGCCAGCAGCCCTATCCCCCCTGGCGCGGTCGGGGCCAACGTCCTGACTTTC	CASSPIPPGAVGANVLTF
TRBV6-2/TRBV6-3	TRBD1	TRBJ2-2	-	TGTGCCAGCAGTTACGACAGGGTGGGGGAGCTGTTTTTT	CASSYDRVGELFF
TRBV6-5	TRBD1	TRBJ1-1	-	TGTGCCAGCGAAGGACAGGGGGACACTGAAGCTTTCTTT	CASEGQGDTEAFF
TRBV4-2	-	TRBJ2-1	-	TGTGCCAGCAGCCAAGATCTTACGGAGTACAATGAGCAGTTCTTC	CASSQDLTEYNEQFF
TRBV5-4	-	TRBJ2-7	-	TGTGCCAGCAGCCCGGAGTCAAATTCCTACGAGCAGTACTTC	CASSPESNSYEQYF
TRBV7-2	-	TRBJ1-2	-	TGTGCCAGCAGCCTCCGCGGACCGGGACTGCACACCTTC	CASSLRGPGLHTF
TRBV6-5	-	TRBJ2-7	-	TGTGCCAGCAGTACAACAGGGCCCCAAGGCGAGCAGTACTTC	CASSTTGPQGEQYF
TRBV5-4	TRBD2	TRBJ2-7	-	TGTGCCAGCAGCTCCCCAGGCGGGAGCAGCAACGAGCAGTACTTC	CASSSPGGSSNEQYF
TRBV27	-	TRBJ2-7	once	TGTGCCAGCAGTTTGGTGCCGGGGGTCTACGAGCAGTACTTC	CASSLVPGVYEQYF
TRBV7-2	TRBD1	TRBJ1-3	-	TGTGCCAGCAGCCTTCGTCCCGGGACAGGGTTCGGAAACACCATATATTTT	CASSLRPGTGFGNTIYF
TRBV7-6	-	TRBJ2-6	-	TGTGCCAGCAGCTTAGTGGCGGAATCCAACGTCCTGACTTTC	CASSLVAESNVLTF
TRBV28	-	TRBJ2-3	-	TGTGCCAGCAGGCCCCCGAGACAGGAGAGCACAGATACGCAGTATTTT	CASRPPRQESTDTQYF
TRBV28	-	TRBJ1-4	-	TGTGCCAGCAGCCCCGGGTCCGCAACTAATGAAAAACTGTTTTTT	CASSPGSATNEKLFF